This T cell receptor (beta chain) was profiled in a study of blood T cell repertoires in COVID-19. In the study overall: The analysed material was cDNA or gDNA that came from T cells, B-cell-depleted T cells, or PBMCs.

Method: immunoSEQ multiplex PCR; TCRdb's copy keeps in-frame clones and lacks some. Among 50,000 to 75,000 clones, 87% were seen once, and the ten largest hold roughly 5.3%. This clone came up a few times. V lost 3 bases, J lost 1 base, and 3 bases lay in between. The CDR3 has 12 residues. Germline assignment: CDR1 SEHNR and CDR2 FQNEAQ (reference sequence). The TCR sequence derives from a man older than 75 in a cohort sampled during active COVID-19. The chain uses TRBV7-9 and TRBJ1-1; D gene uncertain. The source material was peripheral blood. The DNA of the CDR3 is TGTGCCAGCAGCTTCTGGAACACTGAAGCTTTCTTT. Amino acids: CASSFWNTEAFF.